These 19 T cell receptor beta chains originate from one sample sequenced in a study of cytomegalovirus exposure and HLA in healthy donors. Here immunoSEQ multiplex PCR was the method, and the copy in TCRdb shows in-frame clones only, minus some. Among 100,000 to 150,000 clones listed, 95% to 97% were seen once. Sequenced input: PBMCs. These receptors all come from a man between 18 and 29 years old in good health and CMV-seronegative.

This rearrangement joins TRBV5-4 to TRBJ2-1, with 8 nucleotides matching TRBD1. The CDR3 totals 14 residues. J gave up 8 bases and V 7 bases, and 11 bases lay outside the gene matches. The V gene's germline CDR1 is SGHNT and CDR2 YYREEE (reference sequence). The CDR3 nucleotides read TGTGCCAGCGGGGGACAGGACAGGCCGTATGAGCAGTTCTTC. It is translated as CASGGQDRPYEQFF. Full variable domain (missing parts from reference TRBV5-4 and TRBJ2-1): ETGVTQSPTHLIKTRGQQVTLRCSSQSGHNTVSWYQQALGQGPQFIFQYYREEENGRGNFPPRFSGLQFPNYSSELNVNALELDDSALYLCASGGQDRPYEQFFGPGTRLTVL.

CDR3 sequence: CASSSTYEQYF. The CDR3 DNA is TGTGCCAGCAGCTCCACCTACGAGCAGTACTTC. This sequence joins TRBV7-9 and TRBJ2-7; no clear D. Between the trimmed V and J ends, which lost 4 bases and 2 bases, there was a span of 3 bases. CDR1 is SEHNR and CDR2 is FQNEAQ in the germline V gene (reference sequence). The CDR3 has 11 residues.

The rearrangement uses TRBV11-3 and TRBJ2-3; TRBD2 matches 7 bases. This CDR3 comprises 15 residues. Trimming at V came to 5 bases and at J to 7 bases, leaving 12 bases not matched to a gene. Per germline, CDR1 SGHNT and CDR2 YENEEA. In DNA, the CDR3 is TGTGCCAGCAGCCACTCGGCGGGAGTTAGGTATACGCAGTATTTT. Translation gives CASSHSAGVRYTQYF.

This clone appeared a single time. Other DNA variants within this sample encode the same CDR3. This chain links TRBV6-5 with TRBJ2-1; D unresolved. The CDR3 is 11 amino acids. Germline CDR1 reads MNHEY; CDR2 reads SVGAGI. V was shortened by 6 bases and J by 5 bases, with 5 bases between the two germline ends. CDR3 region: CASSRDNEQFF. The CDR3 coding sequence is TGTGCCAGCAGCCGTGACAATGAGCAGTTCTTC.

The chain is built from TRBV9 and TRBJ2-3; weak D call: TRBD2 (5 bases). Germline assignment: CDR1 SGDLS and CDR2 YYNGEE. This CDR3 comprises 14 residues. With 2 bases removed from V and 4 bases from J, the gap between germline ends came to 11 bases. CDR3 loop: CASSVSGEADTQYF. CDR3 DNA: TGTGCCAGCAGCGTTTCCGGGGAAGCAGATACGCAGTATTTT.

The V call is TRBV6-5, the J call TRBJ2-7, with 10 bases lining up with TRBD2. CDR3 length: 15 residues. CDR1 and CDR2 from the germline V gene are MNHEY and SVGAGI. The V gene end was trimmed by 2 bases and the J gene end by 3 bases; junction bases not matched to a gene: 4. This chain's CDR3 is CASSYAASGSYEQYF. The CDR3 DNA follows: TGTGCCAGCAGTTACGCGGCTAGCGGGAGCTACGAGCAGTACTTC.

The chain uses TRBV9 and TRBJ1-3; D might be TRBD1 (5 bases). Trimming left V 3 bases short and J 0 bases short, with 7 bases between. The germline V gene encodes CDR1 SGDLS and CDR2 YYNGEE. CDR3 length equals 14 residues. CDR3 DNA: TGTGCCAGCAGCGCGGGGGTCTCTGGAAACACCATATATTTT. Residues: CASSAGVSGNTIYF.

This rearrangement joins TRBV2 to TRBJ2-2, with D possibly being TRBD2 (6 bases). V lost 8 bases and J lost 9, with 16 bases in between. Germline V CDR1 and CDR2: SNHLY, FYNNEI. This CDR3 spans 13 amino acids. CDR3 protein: CASLGAGSRELFF. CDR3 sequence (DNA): TGTGCCAGCCTTGGGGCGGGAAGTCGGGAGCTGTTTTTT.

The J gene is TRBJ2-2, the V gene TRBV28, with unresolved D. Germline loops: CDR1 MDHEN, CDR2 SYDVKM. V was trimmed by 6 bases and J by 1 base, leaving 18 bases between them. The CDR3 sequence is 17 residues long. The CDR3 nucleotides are TGTGCCAGCAGCCAACTCGACTTTTTTCAGAACACCGGGGAGCTGTTTTTT. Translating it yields CASSQLDFFQNTGELFF. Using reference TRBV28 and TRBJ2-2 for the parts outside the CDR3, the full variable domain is DVKVTQSSRYLVKRTGEKVFLECVQDMDHENMFWYRQDPGLGLRLIYFSYDVKMKEKGDIPEGYSVSREKKERFSLILESASTNQTSMYLCASSQLDFFQNTGELFFGEGSRLTVL.

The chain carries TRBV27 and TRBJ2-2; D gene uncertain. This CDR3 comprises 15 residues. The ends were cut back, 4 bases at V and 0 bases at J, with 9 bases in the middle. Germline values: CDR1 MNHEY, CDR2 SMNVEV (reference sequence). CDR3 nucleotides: TGTGCCAGCAGTTCACCATACACGAACACCGGGGAGCTGTTTTTT. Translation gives CASSSPYTNTGELFF.

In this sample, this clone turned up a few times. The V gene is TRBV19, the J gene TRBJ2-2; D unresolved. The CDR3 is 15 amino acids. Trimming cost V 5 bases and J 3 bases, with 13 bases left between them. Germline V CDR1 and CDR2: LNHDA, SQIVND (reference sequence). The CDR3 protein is CASSDGLAYTGELFF. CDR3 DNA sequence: TGTGCCAGTAGTGATGGATTAGCTTACACCGGGGAGCTGTTTTTT.

The CDR3 DNA reads TGTGCCAGCAGTTTAGGGGCGGCCCGATGGGGCAATCAGCCCCAGCATTTT. This translates into CASSLGAARWGNQPQHF. The rearrangement links TRBV28 to TRBJ1-5; D is perhaps TRBD1 (5 bases). Germline V gives CDR1 MDHEN, CDR2 SYDVKM. V lost 2 bases and J 2 bases, leaving 16 bases between the germline ends. The CDR3 runs to 17 residues.

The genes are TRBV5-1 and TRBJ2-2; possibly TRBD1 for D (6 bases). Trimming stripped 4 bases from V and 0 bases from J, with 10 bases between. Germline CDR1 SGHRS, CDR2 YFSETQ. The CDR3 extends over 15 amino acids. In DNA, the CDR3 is TGCGCCAGCAGCGCGACAGGAGCGAACACCGGGGAGCTGTTTTTT. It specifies CASSATGANTGELFF.

CDR3 amino acids: CASSLSYGNTGELFF. The DNA for the CDR3 is TGTGCCAGCAGTTTATCGTACGGGAACACCGGGGAGCTGTTTTTT. The rearrangement uses TRBV27 and TRBJ2-2; no firm D call. The CDR3 spans 15 residues. V was clipped by 0 bases and J by 1 base, with 6 bases between them. CDR1 is MNHEY, CDR2 SMNVEV, per germline (reference sequence).

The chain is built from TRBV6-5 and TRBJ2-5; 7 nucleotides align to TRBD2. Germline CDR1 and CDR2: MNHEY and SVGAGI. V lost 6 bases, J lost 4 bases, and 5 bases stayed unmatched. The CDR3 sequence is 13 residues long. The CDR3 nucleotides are TGTGCCAGCAGCCCAGGGAGGGGAGAGACCCAGTACTTC. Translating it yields CASSPGRGETQYF.

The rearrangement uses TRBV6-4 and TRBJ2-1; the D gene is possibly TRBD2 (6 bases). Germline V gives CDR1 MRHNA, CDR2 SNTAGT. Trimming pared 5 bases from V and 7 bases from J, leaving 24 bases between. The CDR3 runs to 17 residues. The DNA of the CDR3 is TGTGCCAGCAGTCGACGGTATGGAGGGAGCGAGTCGAATGAGCAGTTCTTC. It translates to CASSRRYGGSESNEQFF.

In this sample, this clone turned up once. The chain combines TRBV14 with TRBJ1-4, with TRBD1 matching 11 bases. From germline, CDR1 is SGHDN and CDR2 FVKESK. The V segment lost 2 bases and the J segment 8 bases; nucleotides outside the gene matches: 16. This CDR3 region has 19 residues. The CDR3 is CASSQLGTGGPVGGEKLFF. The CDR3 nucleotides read TGTGCCAGCAGCCAACTGGGGACAGGGGGGCCAGTCGGCGGAGAAAAACTGTTTTTT.

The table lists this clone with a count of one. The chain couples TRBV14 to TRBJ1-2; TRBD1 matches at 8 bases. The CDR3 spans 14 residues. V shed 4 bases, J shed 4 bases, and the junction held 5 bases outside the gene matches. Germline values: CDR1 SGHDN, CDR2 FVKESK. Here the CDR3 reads CASSPGQGIYGYTF. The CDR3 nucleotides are TGTGCCAGCAGCCCCGGACAGGGCATCTATGGCTACACCTTC.

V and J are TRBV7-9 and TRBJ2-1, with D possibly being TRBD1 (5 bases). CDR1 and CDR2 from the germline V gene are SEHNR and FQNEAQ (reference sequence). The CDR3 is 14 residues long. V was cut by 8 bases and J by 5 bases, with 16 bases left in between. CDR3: CASSSLGADNEQFF. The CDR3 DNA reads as TGTGCCAGCTCCAGCCTTGGGGCCGACAATGAGCAGTTCTTC. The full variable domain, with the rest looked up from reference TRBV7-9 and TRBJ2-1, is DTGVSQNPRHKITKRGQNVTFRCDPISEHNRLYWYRQTLGQGPEFLTYFQNEAQLEKSRLLSDRFSAERPKGSFSTLEIQRTEQGDSAMYLCASSSLGADNEQFFGPGTRLTVL.